The source of this TCR beta chain is a study of blood T cell repertoires in COVID-19. Study at large: Acute-phase and convalescent COVID-19 samples originated in the United States, Italy and Spain.

Germline CDR1 SNHLY, CDR2 FYNNEI. With V trimmed by 7 bases and J by 4 bases, 7 bases remained unmatched. CDR3 length: 15 amino acids. The authors' processing: For nucleated cells, counts were estimated from reference gene primer amplification. Generated by immunoSEQ multiplex PCR, the TCRdb table keeps only in-frame clones and is missing some. V and J calls and clone size are those listed in that table; D and trimming were worked out from the DNA. The repertoire holds 250,000 to 350,000 clones, under 85% seen once, with around 1% in the top ten. This clone has a single count. Sequencing was performed on peripheral blood. The genes are TRBV2 and TRBJ1-5; 10 bases are shared with TRBD1. The receptor's source is a human donor with COVID-19, enrolled during active disease. The donor label of this sample is uncertain. Here the CDR3 DNA reads TGTGCCAGCAAAGGGACAGGGGCCCTAAATCAGCCCCAGCATTTT. Translating gives CASKGTGALNQPQHF. The whole variable domain, remainder taken from reference TRBV2 and TRBJ1-5, is EPEVTQTPSHQVTQMGQEVILRCVPISNHLYFYWYRQILGQKVEFLVSFYNNEISEKSEIFDDQFSVERPDGSNFTLKIRSTKLEDSAMYFCASKGTGALNQPQHFGDGTRLSIL.